What follows is one TCR beta chain and its context. Its antigen target is currently unknown. The input lacks base qualities; no much larger clone sits a single base away. After removal of 3 bases from V and 0 bases from J, the junction retains 7 bases not matched to a gene. CDR1 and CDR2 were assigned from the germline V gene as SGHRS and YFSETQ. The cysteine opens and the phenylalanine closes a CDR3 of 17 amino acids. Only the CDR3 DNA stays, 51 bases, in frame from base 1. TCR CDR3 regions were amplified from genomic DNA by multiplex PCR using the deep immunoSEQ assay. Extracted genomic DNA from each cell subset was distributed evenly across all wells of several immunoSEQ 96-well plates, and each plate was treated as a replicate. For sorted subsets, each replicate PCR was loaded with 200 ng genomic DNA, equivalent to 30,000 or so T cell genomes. Purified libraries were quantified with a Qubit 3.0 fluorometer, sized on a Bioanalyzer 2100, and re-quantified with the KAPA Library Quantification kit. Each immunoSEQ 96-well plate was sequenced on its own single-read 150-cycle Illumina NextSeq 550 flow cell. Per the original workflow: Because the immunoSEQ output held only junctional sequences and lacked quality scores, the filtering could not match the filtering applied to full-length reads. Sequences were annotated with PyIR, a Python wrapper for IgBLAST v1.9, and V/J genes and CDR3 were assigned using IMGT germline references. Reads were removed for weak V/J assignments (E-value above 1e-6), missing CDR3, stop codons, out-of-frame junctions, or ambiguous translated residues. A V3J clonotype was defined by an identical inferred V gene, J gene, and CDR3 amino acid sequence. Percentage overlap between repertoires was computed as shared unique clonotypes divided by the size of the smaller repertoire. Richness of each repertoire was evaluated using RTK rarefaction, the Chao1 estimator, and Recon v2.1 estimates of unobserved clonotypes. Generation probabilities were computed with OLGA for all TCRbeta clonotypes obtained by the gDNA method from several donors. TCRdb retrieved this table from immuneACCESS and kept in-frame rearrangements only. Not all clones are present; in checked studies, unresolved V genes account for under half, and no reason is known for the remainder. For V, J and clone size, that table is used; D and trimming come from the DNA. The sample table holds around 2,100,000 clones, of which approximately 95% were seen once. The ten most abundant clones make up 1% to 1.5% of the sample.

These data belong to a study of shared clonotypes between healthy human individuals (TCRdb year 2020). About the investigation overall: A couple of women and three men aged 18 to 49 years were included in the cohort. Leukapheresis yielded between about 0.85 and 9.5 billion PBMCs per donor. Libraries were prepared and TCR repertoires were sequenced by different laboratories using diverse techniques, in order to increase sequencing depth and limit assay-specific biases. For each donor, CD4 naive and CD4 memory were each given three plates, CD8 naive was given two plates, and CD8 memory was given one plate. To estimate repertoire size and how much clonotype sharing occurs between individuals, the study deeply sequenced the blood TCR repertoires of several healthy adults. Results the study describes overall, beyond this receptor: Pairwise subsampling led to the expectation that sequencing depth would affect the degree of clonotype sharing among donors. Naive subsets generally had larger estimated clonotype richness than memory subsets did. Sampling was restricted to blood, and TCR repertoires in tissues likely differ from the TCR repertoires found in blood. Because the study included a small number of donors, the genetic and exposure-history diversity represented was limited. Higher generation probabilities were observed for clonotypes shared by all four sorted-subset donors than for non-shared clonotypes. Roughly 5% of naive CD4, 3.5% of naive CD8, about 2.5% of memory CD4, and 0.35% to 0.4% of memory CD8 clonotypes were shared across a few donors. Even with the large sequencing depth, rarefaction of the sorted-subset datasets indicated that sequencing was incomplete.

CD8 naive samples were CD45RO-negative cells positively selected for CCR7, giving a CD45RA+CCR7+ population that excluded TemRA cells. The donors were healthy, HIV-negative adults with no recently reported acute infections or vaccinations. Every donor was a Caucasian adult living in Nashville, Tennessee, USA. Blood was collected by leukapheresis, and PBMCs were isolated by Ficoll-Histopaque density gradient centrifugation and then cryopreserved in liquid nitrogen vapor phase. Analytical flow cytometry was used to check the purity and quantity of each magnetically sorted T cell population. Each sorted fraction had its genomic DNA isolated and then quantified by UV absorbance on a Nanodrop 2000c.

The receptor chain draws on TRBV5-1 and TRBJ2-7; TRBD2 fits 12 bases in the junction. Sequences were obtained from naive CD8+ T cells sorted from blood. Taken with the paper, the label for cell subset or site translates to: CD45RA+CCR7+. The receptor comes from a man aged 18 to 30 in good health. This receptor has the CDR3 CASSSRLAGESSYEQYF. The nucleotides are TGCGCCAGCAGCTCCAGACTAGCGGGGGAGAGCTCCTACGAGCAGTACTTC.